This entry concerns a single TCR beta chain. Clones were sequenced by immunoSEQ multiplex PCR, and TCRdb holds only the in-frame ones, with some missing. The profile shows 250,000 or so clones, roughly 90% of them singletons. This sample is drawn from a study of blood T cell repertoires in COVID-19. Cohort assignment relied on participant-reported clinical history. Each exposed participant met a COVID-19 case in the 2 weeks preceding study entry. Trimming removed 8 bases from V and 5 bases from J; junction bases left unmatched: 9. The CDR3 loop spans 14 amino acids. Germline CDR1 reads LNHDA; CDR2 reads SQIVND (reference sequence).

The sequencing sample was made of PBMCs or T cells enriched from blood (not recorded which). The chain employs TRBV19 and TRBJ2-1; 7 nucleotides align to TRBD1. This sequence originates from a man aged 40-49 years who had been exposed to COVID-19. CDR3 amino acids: CASCRNRGNNEQFF. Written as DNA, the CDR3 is TGTGCCAGTTGCCGTAACAGGGGTAACAATGAGCAGTTCTTC. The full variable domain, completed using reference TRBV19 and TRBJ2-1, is DGGITQSPKYLFRKEGQNVTLSCEQNLNHDAMYWYRQDPGQGLRLIYYSQIVNDFQKGDIAEGYSVSREKKESFPLTVTSAQKNPTAFYLCASCRNRGNNEQFFGPGTRLTVL.